Below, one T cell receptor (beta chain) is given with its context. The antigen is undetermined. Germline is not matched at one junction end, which may reflect a read error. This record comes from a study of molecular identifiers for immune sequencing clone quantification. At the level of the study: Five portions were made in replicates from RNA of 20,000 or 100,000 naive CD8 cells, and four underwent sequencing.

The authors gated naive CD8 T cells as CD8+CD4-CCR7+CD45RA+ for sorting. Whole-study results and caveats: Barcode-sharing identical TCR molecules could underestimate highly expanded clone sizes.

Bulk libraries came from a prior protocol with listed TCR primers. TCRdb reprocessed the PCR reads via MiXCR and lists one record per CDR3 protein. The profile shows hundreds of thousands of distinct CDR3 sequences, less than 20% of them singletons. The CDR3 spans 17 residues. Per germline, CDR1 GTSNPN and CDR2 SVGIG (reference sequence). This TCR was sampled from a human donor in good health. Some libraries in this study had Jurkat cell RNA spiked in. The sample was naive CD8+ T cells from blood, with Jurkat cell RNA spiked in. Subset given: FACS-sorted CD8+CD4-CCR7+CD45RA+ naive T cells. The V call is TRBV30, the J call TRBJ1-4; tentative D call: TRBD1 (5 bases). Here the CDR3 reads CAWSGGAGLGTNEKLVF. Written as DNA, the CDR3 is TGTGCCTGGAGTGGTGGTGCGGGGCTGGGAACTAATGAAAAACTGGTTTTT. Using reference TRBV30 and TRBJ1-4 for the parts outside the CDR3, the full variable domain is SQTIHQWPATLVQPVGSPLSLECTVEGTSNPNLYWYRQAAGRGLQLLFYSVGIGQISSEVPQNLSASRPQDRQFILSSKKLLLSDSGFYLCAWSGGAGLGTNEKLVFGSGTQLSVL.